This T cell receptor beta chain derives from a study of shared clonotypes between healthy human individuals. Findings and caveats of the study: The donor pool, a small one, limited the genetic and exposure-history diversity represented.

On this clone: What it binds is not known.

For each subset, genomic DNA was distributed in equal portions over several immunoSEQ plates. The assay was immunoSEQ multiplex PCR, and TCRdb's table has in-frame clones only and misses some. The repertoire holds more than 450,000 clones, less than 85% seen once, with 10% to 15% in the top ten. This CDR3 is 14 amino acids long. Germline V gene data show CDR1 as SNHLY and CDR2 as FYNNEI. V shed 11 bases, J shed 4 bases, and the junction held 14 bases outside the gene matches. This sequence originates from a woman aged 40 to 50 in good health. Some clones in this sample may be carry-over from other donors' samples. The chain links TRBV2 to TRBJ2-7; 7 nucleotides line up with TRBD2. The sample taken for sequencing was PBMCs. CDR3: CASRGTSVLYEQYF. CDR3 sequence (DNA): TGTGCCTCTCGGGGTACTAGCGTTTTATACGAGCAGTACTTC.